The clone carrying this T cell receptor (beta chain) came up a few times. The CDR3 is 15 amino acids. Trimming removed 5 bases from V and 0 bases from J, with 11 bases in between. Germline V gene sequence: CDR1 SGHVS, CDR2 FQNEAQ. It was with unique molecular identifiers that the TCRbeta library was prepared. In TCRdb, the PCR reads were re-called with MiXCR into one record per CDR3 protein. The table records approximately 400,000 distinct CDR3 sequences, about 16% of them present only once. This record belongs to a study of T-cell reconstitution after alpha-beta-depleted transplantation in children. The source is a boy in the first two years of life who had a stem cell transplant for Wiskott-Aldrich syndrome, so the T cells may come from the graft donor. The gene calls are TRBV7-8 and TRBJ2-4; D unclear. Sequences were derived from PBMCs, mostly from graft donor cells, sampled 360 days after TCRalphabeta/CD19-depleted stem cell transplant. The DNA of the CDR3 is TGTGCCAGCAGCCCTCGGCGCCTAGCCAAAAACATTCAGTACTTC. It yields the protein CASSPRRLAKNIQYF.